Shown below are 9 T cell receptor beta chains from a single sample sequenced in a study of control samples from healthy donors and cancer patients. This table comes from immunoSEQ multiplex PCR, and its TCRdb copy is limited to in-frame clones, with some not included. The repertoire consists of under 300,000 clones, with about four fifths occurring once and the leading ten covering 13%. Sequencing was carried out using PBMCs. The receptor set was obtained from a woman aged 55-75 years with lung cancer.

J is TRBJ2-7 and V is TRBV6-5, with 9 bases that match TRBD1. This CDR3 comprises 13 residues. The V segment lost 8 bases and the J segment 1 base; nucleotides outside the gene matches: 3. Germline loops: CDR1 MNHEY, CDR2 SVGAGI. The DNA of the CDR3 is TGTGCCAGCGTGGACAGGGGATCCTACGAGCAGTACTTC. It is translated as CASVDRGSYEQYF.

V is TRBV24-1 and J is TRBJ2-1; 10 bases fit TRBD1. The CDR3 has 15 amino acids. Germline CDR1 is KGHDR and CDR2 is SFDVKD. V was pared by 2 bases and J by 8 bases, with 5 bases of the junction left unmatched. The CDR3 DNA sequence: TGTGCCACCAGTGATTCATCCGGGACAGGGGATGAGCAGTTCTTC. It encodes CATSDSSGTGDEQFF.

This chain links TRBV20-1 with TRBJ2-3, with D unresolved. Trimming stripped 7 bases from V and 5 bases from J, with 10 bases between. CDR1 DFQATT and CDR2 SNEGSKA come from the germline V gene (reference sequence). The CDR3 length is 11 residues. The CDR3, as DNA: TGCAGTGGTCAAGCTGTAGATACGCAGTATTTT. This sequence encodes CSGQAVDTQYF.

The V gene is TRBV5-1, the J gene TRBJ2-3; the D is unclear. V dropped 4 bases and J dropped 7 bases, with 7 bases sitting between them. The CDR3 has 11 residues. Germline V gene lookup returns CDR1 SGHRS and CDR2 YFSETQ. The CDR3 bases are TGCGCCAGCAGCGCTGGATATACGCAGTATTTT. It encodes CASSAGYTQYF.

In its sample, this clone was seen once. The chain carries TRBV10-2 and TRBJ1-6; D is unclear. The CDR3 is made up of 16 amino acids. CDR1 WSHSY and CDR2 SAAADI come from the germline V gene. Trimming took 2 bases from V and 5 from J, leaving 13 bases between them. CDR3 region: CASSEPRTPDNSPLHF. CDR3 DNA: TGCGCCAGCAGTGAGCCCCGGACGCCCGATAATTCACCCCTCCACTTT.

V usage is TRBV9 and J usage is TRBJ2-3, with TRBD2 matching 10 bases. The CDR3 totals 16 residues. V dropped 4 bases and J dropped 3; count of bases not matched to a gene: 8. From germline, CDR1 is SGDLS and CDR2 YYNGEE. CDR3 amino acids: CASSPGAGGRTDTQYF. Written as DNA, the CDR3 is TGTGCCAGCAGCCCCGGAGCGGGGGGGCGAACAGATACGCAGTATTTT.

The chain couples TRBV3-1 (or the pseudogene TRBV3-2) to TRBJ2-1, with 9 bases matching TRBD2. The CDR3 length is 17 residues. Germline assignment: CDR1 LGHDT and CDR2 YNNKEL (reference sequence). V shed 4 bases and J 10 bases; nucleotides not matched to a gene: 17. The CDR3 bases are TGTGCCAGCAGCCCAATGAGCGGGAGGACCATTATTAAGGAGCAGTTCTTC. This gives the protein CASSPMSGRTIIKEQFF.

The chain is built from TRBV24-1 and TRBJ2-3; 9 bases fit TRBD1. The ends lost 9 bases at V and 6 bases at J; junction bases unmatched: 9. CDR3 length: 14 residues. Germline V gene lookup returns CDR1 KGHDR and CDR2 SFDVKD. CDR3 loop: CATQGQGSGDTQYF. The CDR3 region has the DNA TGTGCCACCCAAGGACAGGGGTCTGGGGATACGCAGTATTTT.

This clone was counted a few times. The chain links TRBV4-1 to TRBJ1-5; 10 positions agree with TRBD1. Losses at the gene ends were 8 bases for V and 0 bases for J; bases not matched to a gene: 4. The CDR3 is made up of 15 amino acids. CDR1 and CDR2 (germline): MGHRA, YSYEKL. The CDR3 DNA follows: TGCGCCAGCGGACAGGGGGGTTATAGCAATCAGCCCCAGCATTTT. Its translation is CASGQGGYSNQPQHF.